This entry is about one T cell receptor beta chain. CDR1 and CDR2 (germline): MNHNS, SASEGT. V shed 5 bases and J shed 11 bases, with 22 bases lying between them. CDR3 length: 15 amino acids. This entry comes from a study of PD-L1 blockade in urothelial cancer. Study-level background: About 90% of the 29 patients were men who had bladder-origin urothelial cancer. It was at 3 weeks (second dose) and 6 weeks after treatment start that blood was analyzed.

There were between 1 and 8 samples from each patient, taken pretreatment and on-treatment. TCRdb's copy holds only in-frame clones and misses some; the assay was immunoSEQ multiplex PCR. The repertoire has 45,000 or so clones, roughly 86% of them found once; the top ten carry under 4%. The sample consisted of PBMCs, taken around atezolizumab (anti-PD-L1) treatment. The chain carries TRBV6-1 and TRBJ1-5, with TRBD1 as a possible D gene (6 bases). The clonotype originates from a man between 65 and 85 years old with urothelial cancer. In nucleotides, the CDR3 is TGTGCCAGCAGTCCCACCGGGACACCGGGAGGGACCCAGCATTTT. Encoded protein: CASSPTGTPGGTQHF.